The T cell receptor (beta chain) under discussion was sequenced for a study of shared clonotypes between healthy human individuals. This clone was recorded once. TCRdb's table, derived via immunoSEQ multiplex PCR, lists solely in-frame clones and lacks some. The sample records some 550,000 clones, about 97% being singletons. Per germline, CDR1 MGHRA and CDR2 YSYEKL. The CDR3 length is 17 residues. The V gene lost 1 base and the J gene lost 1 base, with 16 bases spanning the gap. The chain combines TRBV4-1 with TRBJ1-1; D uncertain. The clonotype originates from a woman in her 30s in good health. Sequencing was performed on naive CD4+ T cells sorted from blood. The subset is: CD45RA+ positively selected. CDR3 residues: CASSQVFGLRKNTEAFF. The CDR3 DNA follows: TGCGCCAGCAGCCAAGTTTTTGGTTTACGAAAGAACACTGAAGCTTTCTTT.